This is a list of T cell receptor beta chains from one sample in a study of identical twins. TCRdb passed the 5' RACE reads through MiXCR, listing each CDR3 protein once. Here the sample spans 1.5 million to 2 million distinct CDR3 sequences, 25% to 35% being singletons. The sample comprised cord blood. These receptors all come from a newborn girl in good health. Each CDR3 is given with its conserved first and last residue. Each record gives: J gene, D gene, clone size, V gene, CDR3 protein, CDR3 DNA. The D gene is left open where the match is weak. Clone size is stated in some rows and not others, as once, few, many or a class when expanded.

TRBJ1-1,NA,few,TRBV29-1,CSVARDPFPGTEAFF,TGCAGCGTTGCCCGGGACCCATTCCCCGGCACTGAAGCTTTCTTT
TRBJ2-2,NA,few,TRBV12-3/TRBV12-4,CASSFSGITGELFF,TGTGCCAGCAGTTTCTCAGGGATCACCGGGGAGCTGTTTTTT
TRBJ2-1,TRBD2,NA,TRBV10-3,CAISAGTSEYNEQFF,TGTGCCATCAGTGCTGGGACTAGCGAGTACAATGAGCAGTTCTTC
TRBJ2-7,NA,NA,TRBV5-1,CASSLWENYEQYF,TGCGCCAGCAGCTTGTGGGAGAACTACGAGCAGTACTTC
TRBJ2-7,NA,few,TRBV20-1,CSASQIRYEQYF,TGCAGTGCTAGCCAGATCCGCTACGAGCAGTACTTC
TRBJ2-1,NA,NA,TRBV12-3/TRBV12-4,CASSLVSSREETQFF,TGTGCCAGCAGTTTAGTCAGTAGCAGGGAAGAGACCCAGTTCTTC
TRBJ2-2,TRBD1,NA,TRBV7-6,CASSLAGQGSGELFF,TGTGCCAGCAGCTTAGCGGGACAGGGTTCCGGGGAGCTGTTTTTT
TRBJ2-6,TRBD2,NA,TRBV12-3/TRBV12-4,CASSLLGTSGANVLTF,TGTGCCAGCAGTTTACTCGGGACTAGTGGGGCCAACGTCCTGACTTTC
TRBJ2-1,TRBD2,few,TRBV10-3,CAIGRAHEQFF,TGTGCGATCGGGAGGGCCCATGAGCAGTTCTTC
TRBJ2-5,TRBD2,few,TRBV7-2,CASSLESGGETQYF,TGTGCCAGCAGCTTAGAGAGCGGGGGGGAGACCCAGTACTTC
TRBJ2-7,NA,few,TRBV5-1,CASSLAWGSSYEQYF,TGCGCCAGCAGCTTGGCCTGGGGCAGCTCCTACGAGCAGTACTTC
TRBJ1-1,NA,NA,TRBV28,CASSFPSSATEAFF,TGTGCCAGCAGTTTCCCCTCCTCGGCAACTGAAGCTTTCTTT
TRBJ2-2,NA,NA,TRBV6-1,CASKEGMFSNTGELFF,TGTGCCAGCAAGGAGGGGATGTTTTCGAACACCGGGGAGCTGTTTTTT
TRBJ2-1,TRBD2,NA,TRBV20-1,CSASRLAVYNEQFF,TGCAGTGCTTCTCGACTAGCGGTCTACAATGAGCAGTTCTTC
TRBJ1-1,NA,few,TRBV7-2,CASSIGRWDTTEAFF,TGTGCCAGCAGCATCGGGCGGTGGGACACCACTGAAGCTTTCTTT
TRBJ2-2,NA,few,TRBV20-1,CSARDFLTGELFF,TGCAGTGCTAGAGATTTCCTCACCGGGGAGCTGTTTTTT
TRBJ2-5,TRBD2,NA,TRBV11-2,CASSLGLAGGVDEQYF,TGTGCCAGCAGCTTAGGGCTAGCGGGGGGGGTCGATGAGCAGTACTTC
TRBJ2-1,NA,few,TRBV5-1,CASSPMGQSSYNEQFF,TGCGCCAGCAGCCCTATGGGCCAGAGCTCCTACAATGAGCAGTTCTTC
TRBJ1-2,TRBD1,few,TRBV10-3,CAISDPGQALYGYTF,TGTGCCATCAGTGATCCGGGACAGGCCCTCTATGGCTACACCTTC